The rows below give T cell receptor beta chains drawn from one sample of a study of T cells expressing NK-cell markers. TCRdb re-called the 5' RACE reads and gives one entry per CDR3 protein, without DNA. This sample lists around 470,000 distinct CDR3 sequences; its ten largest clones have under 1.5%. The sample was blood T cells: a sorted CD56 or NKG2C T cell subset, CD4+ or CD8+ T cells, or bulk PBMC T cells (not recorded which). The receptors shown here come from a woman in her forties or fifties in good health. The CDR3 runs from the conserved cysteine through the conserved F or W.

V gene: TRBV19; J gene: TRBJ1-6; CDR3 length: 14; CDR3 protein: CASSRQGSGSPLHF
V gene: TRBV7-9; J gene: TRBJ2-3; CDR3 length: 13; CDR3 protein: CASSLPGPPSQYF
V gene: TRBV6-2/TRBV6-3; J gene: TRBJ1-1; CDR3 length: 12; CDR3 protein: CASSFATGLAFF
V gene: TRBV10-3; J gene: TRBJ2-3; CDR3 length: 13; CDR3 protein: CAISESSRDTQYF
V gene: TRBV5-1; J gene: TRBJ2-2; CDR3 length: 14; CDR3 protein: CASSFGTNTGELFF
V gene: TRBV7-9; J gene: TRBJ2-6; CDR3 length: 16; CDR3 protein: CASSLNRGAGANVLTF
V gene: TRBV15; J gene: TRBJ1-5; CDR3 length: 15; CDR3 protein: CATSRDRGGREPQHF
V gene: TRBV5-1; J gene: TRBJ2-3; CDR3 length: 17; CDR3 protein: CASSYRTSGSMADTQYF
V gene: TRBV5-1; J gene: TRBJ2-1; CDR3 length: 18; CDR3 protein: CASSLELAGDPFYNEQFF
V gene: TRBV7-9; J gene: TRBJ2-3; CDR3 length: 12; CDR3 protein: CASSPQRGTQYF
V gene: TRBV6-6; J gene: TRBJ2-2; CDR3 length: 15; CDR3 protein: CASSQTVGLARELFF
V gene: TRBV20-1; J gene: TRBJ2-5; CDR3 length: 15; CDR3 protein: CSAPNMGTGQETQYF
V gene: TRBV28; J gene: TRBJ2-4; CDR3 length: 16; CDR3 protein: CASSPPGTGVSNIQYF
V gene: TRBV10-3; J gene: TRBJ2-5; CDR3 length: 13; CDR3 protein: CAISRGSGETQYF
V gene: TRBV5-5; J gene: TRBJ2-7; CDR3 length: 12; CDR3 protein: CASSLSGREQYF
V gene: TRBV28; J gene: TRBJ2-1; CDR3 length: 16; CDR3 protein: CASSAIRGGGVWVQFF
V gene: TRBV7-2; J gene: TRBJ2-5; CDR3 length: 15; CDR3 protein: CASSLASSHQETQYF
V gene: TRBV7-8; J gene: TRBJ2-3; CDR3 length: 14; CDR3 protein: CASSPRETTDTQYF
V gene: TRBV6-5; J gene: TRBJ1-1; CDR3 length: 15; CDR3 protein: CASSKPGQKNTEAFF
V gene: TRBV28; J gene: TRBJ2-1; CDR3 length: 15; CDR3 protein: CASSPLGTGDNEQFF